The T cell receptor (beta chain) described here comes from a study of CD8 T cells in Susac syndrome. Between the trimmed V and J ends, which lost 0 bases and 8 bases, there was a span of 4 bases. CDR3 size: 12 residues. Germline CDR1 is MDHEN and CDR2 is SYDVKM. The authors reverse transcribed about 0.45 to 1 ug RNA with random hexamers. The TCR beta CDR3 was amplified by immunoSEQ multiplex PCR across 54 Vbeta, 13 Jbeta. TCRdb reprocessed the immunoSEQ multiplex PCR reads via MiXCR and lists one record per CDR3 protein. Of hundreds of thousands of distinct CDR3 sequences in the sample, roughly 85% were seen once.

The rearrangement links TRBV28 to TRBJ1-4; no reliable D call. Sequenced input: CD8+ T cells from PBMCs. The TCR was taken from a human donor with multiple sclerosis. The CDR3 coding sequence is TGTGCCAGCAGTTTATGGGGGGAAAAACTGTTTTTT. This translates into CASSLWGEKLFF. Complete variable domain (other parts from reference TRBV28 and TRBJ1-4): DVKVTQSSRYLVKRTGEKVFLECVQDMDHENMFWYRQDPGLGLRLIYFSYDVKMKEKGDIPEGYSVSREKKERFSLILESASTNQTSMYLCASSLWGEKLFFGSGTQLSVL.